The 30 T cell receptor beta chains given below trace back to one sample, sequenced in a study of control samples from healthy donors and cancer patients. Sequencing was performed with immunoSEQ multiplex PCR; in TCRdb, only in-frame clones are kept and a portion is missing. The table lists roughly 74,000 clones, around 94% of them singletons, with around 4.9% in the top ten. The sequencing sample was made of blood. The receptor set was obtained from a woman aged 18-30 years in good health.

The rearrangement links TRBV7-6 to TRBJ2-3, with TRBD2 identical over 9 bases. This CDR3 is 14 amino acids long. Trimming at V came to 4 bases and at J to 4 bases, leaving 3 bases not matched to a gene. CDR1 and CDR2 (germline): SGHVS, FNYEAQ. The DNA for the CDR3 is TGTGCCAGCAGCTCGGGACTAGCAGCAGATACGCAGTATTTT. Translating gives CASSSGLAADTQYF.

This chain joins TRBV28 and TRBJ1-6; D possibly corresponds to TRBD1 (5 bases). The CDR3 totals 17 residues. Trimming took off 7 bases at V and 0 bases at J, with 16 bases between the two ends. Per germline, CDR1 MDHEN and CDR2 SYDVKM. The CDR3 loop is CASNPGTLSSYNSPLHF. The CDR3 bases are TGTGCCAGCAACCCAGGGACTCTTAGCTCCTATAATTCACCCCTCCACTTT.

The chain joins TRBV2 to TRBJ1-1; perhaps TRBD1 as D (5 bases). Germline-derived CDR1 and CDR2 are SNHLY and FYNNEI. The V end lost 5 bases, the J end lost 4 bases, and 14 bases lay between the germline ends. This CDR3 has 14 amino acids. As DNA, the CDR3 is TGTGCCAGCAGTATTCGCAGGGATAGCACTGAAGCTTTCTTT. As protein: CASSIRRDSTEAFF.

With regard to this clone: Other nucleotide sequences from this sample produce the same CDR3. The chain carries TRBV9 and TRBJ2-5; TRBD2 agrees at 9 bases. V gave up 0 bases and J gave up 5 bases; unmatched junction bases: 8. This CDR3 spans 16 amino acids. Germline CDR1 reads SGDLS; CDR2 reads YYNGEE. The CDR3, as DNA: TGTGCCAGCAGCGTAGCAGGAGCGGGGGGAGGGGAGACCCAGTACTTC. Its translation: CASSVAGAGGGETQYF.

CDR3 coding DNA: TGCGCCAGCAGCTTGTTGGGACAGGGTGCTGAAAAACTGTTTTTT. Translating it yields CASSLLGQGAEKLFF. This chain links TRBV5-1 with TRBJ1-4; 9 positions match TRBD1. Germline CDR1 reads SGHRS; CDR2 reads YFSETQ. CDR3 length: 15 residues. After removal of 1 base from V and 7 bases from J, the junction contained 5 bases not matched to a gene.

The chain links TRBV11-3 to TRBJ2-1; D unclear. V was clipped by 5 bases and J by 4 bases, with 9 bases between them. Germline loops: CDR1 SGHNT, CDR2 YENEEA. The CDR3 sequence is 13 residues long. For the CDR3, the DNA is TGTGCCAGCAGCGGAAATCTATACAATGAGCAGTTCTTC. It encodes CASSGNLYNEQFF.

The CDR3 reads CASSTTNQPQHF. For the CDR3, the DNA is TGTGCCAGCAGCACTACCAATCAGCCCCAGCATTTT. The chain links TRBV28 to TRBJ1-5; D gene uncertain. The CDR3 runs 12 residues. Trimming removed 6 bases at V and 3 bases at J, with 6 bases between. Germline assignment: CDR1 MDHEN and CDR2 SYDVKM.

The CDR3 protein is CASSVGLAGVWVFF. CDR3 in DNA: TGTGCCAGCAGTGTCGGACTAGCTGGCGTTTGGGTGTTCTTC. This chain links TRBV6-2 or TRBV6-3 with TRBJ2-1; TRBD2 matches at 8 bases. The V gene's germline CDR1 is MNHEY and CDR2 SVGEGT. The CDR3 consists of 14 residues. V trimming: 5 bases; J trimming: 15 bases; junction bases outside the gene matches: 15.

The chain carries TRBV3-1 (or the pseudogene TRBV3-2) and TRBJ1-3, with 7 nucleotides matching TRBD1. The CDR3 consists of 14 residues. In germline, CDR1 is LGHDT, CDR2 YNNKEL (reference sequence). After removal of 6 bases from V and 2 bases from J, the junction contained 4 bases not matched to a gene. Here the CDR3 DNA reads TGTGCCAGCAGTACACAGGGGACTGGAAACACCATATATTTT. It yields the protein CASSTQGTGNTIYF.

This clone has a single count. V is TRBV18 and J is TRBJ2-5, with a weak D call TRBD1 (5 bases). The V end lost 1 base, the J end lost 5 bases, and 11 bases lay between the germline ends. CDR1 and CDR2 (germline): KGHSH, LQKENI. This CDR3 has 14 amino acids. CDR3 region: CASSPRSGRETQYF. The DNA of the CDR3 is TGTGCCAGCTCACCACGGTCAGGGCGGGAGACCCAGTACTTC.

This clone was detected once. The genes are TRBV9 and TRBJ1-3; TRBD1 is a possible D gene (6 bases). The V end lost 2 bases, the J end lost 7 bases, and 10 bases lay between the germline ends. The CDR3 covers 13 residues. CDR1 and CDR2 from the germline V gene are SGDLS and YYNGEE. CDR3 residues: CASSVTGFNTIYF. The CDR3 DNA sequence: TGTGCCAGCAGCGTTACAGGGTTCAACACCATATATTTT.

This clone showed up just a few times. V is TRBV5-1 and J is TRBJ1-1, with D hard to call. The V gene's germline CDR1 is SGHRS and CDR2 YFSETQ. This CDR3 region has 12 residues. V was shortened by 4 bases and J by 7 bases, with 11 bases between the two germline ends. CDR3 bases: TGCGCCAGCAGCGGGCAGGCCCTTGAAGCTTTCTTT. This sequence encodes CASSGQALEAFF.

The V call is TRBV4-3, the J call TRBJ1-1, with TRBD1 as a possible D gene (5 bases). The CDR3 covers 13 residues. Germline-derived CDR1 and CDR2 are LGHNA and YSLEER. The V and J ends lost 1 base and 4 bases respectively, with 7 bases between them. The CDR3: CASSQGGTTEAFF. The CDR3 bases are TGCGCCAGCAGCCAAGGGGGGACCACTGAAGCTTTCTTT.

The chain employs TRBV5-1 and TRBJ2-7; TRBD2 matches at 14 bases. CDR1 is SGHRS and CDR2 is YFSETQ in the germline V gene. After removal of 6 bases from V and 4 bases from J, the junction contained 6 bases not matched to a gene. The CDR3 totals 15 residues. The CDR3 spells CASKTGTSGSYEQYF. The CDR3 region has the DNA TGCGCCAGCAAAACGGGGACTAGCGGGAGTTACGAGCAGTACTTC.

The rearrangement joins TRBV18 to TRBJ1-1, with 9 bases that match TRBD1. CDR1 and CDR2 from the germline V gene are KGHSH and LQKENI. The CDR3 has 16 residues. V lost 3 bases to trimming and J lost 4 bases; unmatched junction nucleotides: 9. CDR3 in amino acids: CASSPVATGGSTEAFF. The CDR3 DNA follows: TGTGCCAGCTCACCTGTCGCGACAGGGGGAAGCACTGAAGCTTTCTTT. Using reference TRBV18 and TRBJ1-1 for the parts outside the CDR3, the full variable domain is NAGVMQNPRHLVRRRGQEARLRCSPMKGHSHVYWYRQLPEEGLKFMVYLQKENIIDESGMPKERFSAEFPKEGPSILRIQQVVRGDSAAYFCASSPVATGGSTEAFFGQGTRLTVV.

The J gene is TRBJ1-6, the V gene TRBV2; a weak D match, TRBD1 (6 bases). The V end lost 3 bases, the J end lost 10 bases, and 10 bases lay between the germline ends. The CDR3 contains 13 residues. Germline-derived CDR1 and CDR2 are SNHLY and FYNNEI. The CDR3 reads CASSEVGGSPLHF. In DNA, the CDR3 is TGTGCCAGCAGTGAGGTTGGGGGCTCACCCCTCCACTTT.

The chain recombines TRBV29-1 with TRBJ1-2, with D tentatively TRBD1 (6 bases). Germline V gene lookup returns CDR1 SQVTM and CDR2 ANQGSEA. The CDR3 covers 14 residues. V was trimmed by 5 bases and J by 3 bases, leaving 16 bases between them. CDR3 sequence (DNA): TGCAGCGTTCCTTGGGGGGCGCCCTACTATGGCTACACCTTC. Encoded protein: CSVPWGAPYYGYTF.

Ten or more counts support this clone. The rearrangement uses TRBV19 and TRBJ2-5; D perhaps matches TRBD1 (6 bases). The V gene lost 1 base and the J gene lost 5 bases, with 11 bases spanning the gap. There are 14 residues in the CDR3. Germline CDR1 LNHDA, CDR2 SQIVND (reference sequence). CDR3 sequence (DNA): TGTGCCAGTAGTATAGTAGGGGGTCTGGAGACCCAGTACTTC. Amino acids: CASSIVGGLETQYF.

The CDR3 reads CASSQGVPVPINSPLHF. In DNA form, the CDR3 reads TGCGCCAGCAGCCAAGGGGTGCCAGTACCAATTAATTCACCCCTCCACTTT. This chain uses TRBV4-1 with TRBJ1-6; D remains unclear. This CDR3 region has 17 residues. V was cut by 1 base and J by 6 bases, with 16 bases left in between. Per germline, CDR1 MGHRA and CDR2 YSYEKL.

The rearrangement joins TRBV3-1 (or the pseudogene TRBV3-2) to TRBJ1-5; D is possibly TRBD1 (5 bases). This CDR3 has 12 amino acids. Germline lookup yields CDR1 LGHDT and CDR2 YNNKEL (reference sequence). The V gene lost 5 bases and the J gene lost 6 bases, with 8 bases spanning the gap. CDR3 protein: CASSRGAQPQHF. The CDR3 nucleotides are TGTGCCAGCAGCAGGGGAGCTCAGCCCCAGCATTTT.

The V call is TRBV3-1 (or the pseudogene TRBV3-2), the J call TRBJ1-1; 8 nucleotides line up with TRBD1. V lost 3 bases and J lost 8; bases outside the gene matches: 2. The CDR3 is made up of 12 amino acids. Germline V lookup: CDR1 LGHDT, CDR2 YNNKEL (reference sequence). The CDR3 DNA reads TGTGCCAGCAGCCACGCAGGGGGCGAAGCTTTCTTT. Its protein is CASSHAGGEAFF.

This chain links TRBV5-1 with TRBJ2-5; no firm D call. V lost 7 bases and J 3 bases, leaving 19 bases between the germline ends. This CDR3 comprises 15 residues. Germline V gene data show CDR1 as SGHRS and CDR2 as YFSETQ. Here the CDR3 DNA reads TGCGCCAGCCGGTCTTTCGAGGCCATGAAAGAGACCCAGTACTTC. It encodes CASRSFEAMKETQYF. The entire variable domain, with the rest obtained from reference TRBV5-1 and TRBJ2-5, is as follows: KAGVTQTPRYLIKTRGQQVTLSCSPISGHRSVSWYQQTPGQGLQFLFEYFSETQRNKGNFPGRFSGRQFSNSRSEMNVSTLELGDSALYLCASRSFEAMKETQYFGPGTRLLVL.

V and J are TRBV20-1 and TRBJ1-2, with no clear D. The CDR3 is 11 residues long. Between the trimmed V and J ends, which lost 6 bases and 8 bases, there was a span of 13 bases. Germline CDR1 and CDR2: DFQATT and SNEGSKA (reference sequence). CDR3 nucleotide sequence: TGCAGTGCCCGGGTCCCCCCCGGCTACACCTTC. Translation: CSARVPPGYTF.

J is TRBJ2-5 and V is TRBV2, with 8 bases fitting TRBD2. V was clipped by 8 bases and J by 3 bases; unmatched bases: 14. Germline assignment: CDR1 SNHLY and CDR2 FYNNEI. The CDR3 is 16 residues long. The CDR3 DNA reads as TGTGCCAGCCTCGCGGGTGGAGCGGGGGAGGAAGAGACCCAGTACTTC. Residues: CASLAGGAGEEETQYF.

The CDR3 region is CASSQVEGEQYF. Written as DNA, the CDR3 is TGTGCCAGCAGCCAAGTTGAGGGCGAGCAGTACTTC. The chain recombines TRBV3-1 (or the pseudogene TRBV3-2) with TRBJ2-7; perhaps TRBD2 as D (5 bases). The CDR3 totals 12 residues. Germline CDR1 and CDR2: LGHDT and YNNKEL (reference sequence). V lost 1 base and J 6 bases, leaving 7 bases between the germline ends.

This chain joins TRBV24-1 and TRBJ2-5; 11 bases map to TRBD1. V shed 7 bases and J 4 bases; nucleotides not matched to a gene: 7. CDR1 and CDR2 (germline): KGHDR, SFDVKD. CDR3 length: 15 residues. The CDR3 region has the DNA TGTGCCACCAGCTTCGGGACAGGGGGGGCAGAGACCCAGTACTTC. Its translation is CATSFGTGGAETQYF.

The chain carries TRBV2 and TRBJ2-5; 10 nucleotides match TRBD2. This CDR3 comprises 13 residues. Germline V gives CDR1 SNHLY, CDR2 FYNNEI. Trimming removed 5 bases from V and 4 bases from J; junction bases left unmatched: 1. The CDR3 spells CASSRTSGETQYF. The DNA for the CDR3 is TGTGCCAGCAGTAGGACTAGCGGAGAGACCCAGTACTTC.

The rearrangement uses TRBV7-2 and TRBJ2-2; D may be TRBD1 (5 bases). Per the germline V gene, CDR1 is SGHTA and CDR2 is FQGNSA. V was shortened by 2 bases and J by 1 base, with 8 bases between the two germline ends. The CDR3 loop spans 15 amino acids. CDR3 amino acids: CASSLLQGNTGELFF. In DNA, the CDR3 is TGTGCCAGCAGCTTACTCCAGGGGAACACCGGGGAGCTGTTTTTT.

CDR3 sequence: CASSIDSYNSPLHF. The CDR3, as DNA: TGTGCCAGTAGTATTGACAGCTATAATTCACCCCTCCACTTT. V is TRBV19 and J is TRBJ1-6, with D maybe TRBD1 (5 bases). The CDR3 extends over 14 amino acids. Trimming took 3 bases from V and 3 from J, leaving 6 bases between them. CDR1 and CDR2 (germline): LNHDA, SQIVND (reference sequence).

The CDR3 region has the DNA TGTGCCAGCAGGGGACAGGGAAACACTGAAGCTTTCTTT. It is translated as CASRGQGNTEAFF. The chain uses TRBV28 and TRBJ1-1, with 9 bases identical to TRBD1. Germline V gene lookup returns CDR1 MDHEN and CDR2 SYDVKM. This CDR3 has 13 residues. Trimming removed 6 bases from V and 2 bases from J; junction bases left unmatched: 1.